Shown below are 14 T cell receptor beta chains from a single sample sequenced in a study of cytomegalovirus exposure and HLA in healthy donors. Primers: 60 Vbeta forward and 13 Jbeta reverse. Method: immunoSEQ multiplex PCR; TCRdb's copy keeps in-frame clones and lacks some. This sample carries around 130,000 clones, 60% to 80% of them seen once, and the ten largest clones take 2.6%. Sequencing input: PBMCs. The receptor source for this set is a woman aged 55-69 years in good health and CMV-seropositive.

V is TRBV5-1 and J is TRBJ1-1, with TRBD1 as a possible D gene (6 bases). The CDR3 runs to 14 residues. Germline assignment: CDR1 SGHRS and CDR2 YFSETQ. V lost 4 bases to trimming and J lost 1 base, with 11 bases between them. The CDR3 region is CASSLGHQNTEAFF. For the CDR3, the DNA is TGCGCCAGCAGCCTGGGACACCAGAACACTGAAGCTTTCTTT.

This clone was counted only a few times. The V call is TRBV4-2, the J call TRBJ1-1; TRBD1 might be the D (5 bases). Between the trimmed V and J ends, which lost 3 bases and 4 bases, there was a span of 12 bases. CDR3 length: 14 residues. Per the germline V gene, CDR1 is LGHNA and CDR2 is YNFKEQ. In DNA form, the CDR3 reads TGTGCCAGCAGCCAGGGTGTGGGGGGCACTGAAGCTTTCTTT. This encodes CASSQGVGGTEAFF.

This clone was observed a few times. The chain couples TRBV9 to TRBJ2-7, with 11 nucleotides matching TRBD1. Germline loops: CDR1 SGDLS, CDR2 YYNGEE. This CDR3 has 14 amino acids. The J segment lost 5 bases and the V segment lost 3 bases, leaving 4 bases of the junction unmatched. The CDR3 coding sequence is TGTGCCAGCAGCGAGGGACAGGGGGGCAACGAGCAGTACTTC. It codes for CASSEGQGGNEQYF.

The chain carries TRBV4-1 and TRBJ2-1; D might be TRBD1 (6 bases). The V and J ends lost 0 bases and 9 bases respectively, with 21 bases between them. Germline V gene lookup returns CDR1 MGHRA and CDR2 YSYEKL. The CDR3 totals 17 residues. Here the CDR3 reads CASSQDLSPIQGREQFF. The CDR3 nucleotides are TGCGCCAGCAGCCAAGATCTATCGCCCATCCAGGGGCGTGAGCAGTTCTTC.

This clone was seen a single time. The genes are TRBV5-6 and TRBJ1-6; D is uncertain. CDR1 is SGHDT and CDR2 is YYEEEE in the germline V gene. The V end lost 6 bases, the J end lost 15 bases, and 22 bases lay between the germline ends. The CDR3 sequence is 14 residues long. In DNA, the CDR3 is TGTGCCAGCACCTGGCGCGGATTGAAAGATGGCCTCCACTTT. Translated: CASTWRGLKDGLHF. Full variable domain (outside the CDR3, taken from reference TRBV5-6 and TRBJ1-6): DAGVTQSPTHLIKTRGQQVTLRCSPKSGHDTVSWYQQALGQGPQFIFQYYEEEERQRGNFPDRFSGHQFPNYSSELNVNALLLGDSALYLCASTWRGLKDGLHFGNGTRLTVT.

This sequence joins TRBV11-2 and TRBJ1-3; TRBD1 might be the D (6 bases). The CDR3 sequence is 15 residues long. V lost 5 bases, J lost 2 bases, and 13 bases lay in between. Germline CDR1 is SGHAT and CDR2 is FQNNGV. The CDR3, as DNA: TGTGCCAGCAGCGTACAGGGCTCAGCTGGAAACACCATATATTTT. Amino acid sequence: CASSVQGSAGNTIYF.

As for this clone: The germline gene is not matched at one end of the junction; a read error may be the cause. The rearrangement joins TRBV6-4 to TRBJ2-1; 11 positions agree with TRBD2. Per germline, CDR1 MRHNA and CDR2 SNTAGT. The CDR3 contains 13 residues. CDR3 sequence (DNA): TGTGCCAGCAGTTTTAGCGGGGGGGATCAGAGGATCTTC. This encodes CASSFSGGDQRIF.

The chain combines TRBV9 with TRBJ2-5, with TRBD1 matching 9 bases. This CDR3 contains 14 residues. The germline V gene has CDR1 SGDLS and CDR2 YYNGEE. The junction had 6 bases not matched to a gene; V was cut back by 4 bases and J by 5 bases. CDR3 coding DNA: TGTGCCAGCAGCCCAGGGACAGGGCGGGAGACCCAGTACTTC. It encodes CASSPGTGRETQYF.

V is TRBV9 and J is TRBJ1-4; maybe TRBD1 (6 bases). This CDR3 is built from 16 residues. V gave up 0 bases and J gave up 3 bases, with 12 bases separating them. CDR1 is SGDLS, CDR2 YYNGEE, per germline. This CDR3 is CASSVEGGAANEKLFF. CDR3 in DNA: TGTGCCAGCAGCGTAGAAGGGGGAGCGGCTAATGAAAAACTGTTTTTT.

The rearrangement uses TRBV7-9 and TRBJ2-5; 16 positions match TRBD2. The CDR3 loop spans 17 amino acids. V shed 5 bases and J 2 bases; nucleotides not matched to a gene: 5. CDR1 SEHNR and CDR2 FQNEAQ come from the germline V gene (reference sequence). CDR3 nucleotide sequence: TGTGCCAGCAGCCCGGGGACTAGCGGGGGGGCACAAGAGACCCAGTACTTC. Translating it yields CASSPGTSGGAQETQYF.

The genes are TRBV5-1 and TRBJ2-3; TRBD1 agrees at 7 bases. The J segment lost 0 bases and the V segment lost 3 bases, leaving 4 bases of the junction unmatched. This CDR3 has 15 residues. CDR1 and CDR2 from the germline V gene are SGHRS and YFSETQ. CDR3 nucleotide sequence: TGCGCCAGCAGCTCGCCGGGACAGAGCACAGATACGCAGTATTTT. Its protein is CASSSPGQSTDTQYF.

This rearrangement joins TRBV6-6 to TRBJ2-7, with D possibly TRBD1 on 5 matching bases. Germline-derived CDR1 and CDR2 are MNHNY and SVGAGI (reference sequence). Trimming removed 2 bases at V and 3 bases at J, with 14 bases between. The CDR3 is 15 residues long. In DNA form, the CDR3 reads TGTGCCAGCAGTTACCCGGGTGGGGCTTACTACGAGCAGTACTTC. The encoded protein is CASSYPGGAYYEQYF.

This clone was seen only a few times. The chain links TRBV2 to TRBJ1-5, with 7 positions matching TRBD1. With V trimmed by 6 bases and J by 0 bases, 5 bases remained unmatched. CDR1 is SNHLY, CDR2 FYNNEI, per germline. This CDR3 is built from 15 residues. CDR3 sequence (DNA): TGTGCCAGCAGAGACCGGGACAGTAGCAATCAGCCCCAGCATTTT. It codes for CASRDRDSSNQPQHF.

CDR3 DNA: TGTGCCAGCAGCGTAAGCCCCCGGTCAGGGCCTTTGAACACTGAAGCTTTCTTT. Translated, it gives CASSVSPRSGPLNTEAFF. The chain links TRBV9 to TRBJ1-1; D is possibly TRBD1 (5 bases). V lost 1 base to trimming and J lost 0 bases, with 19 bases between them. The CDR3 is 18 residues long. Germline V gene lookup returns CDR1 SGDLS and CDR2 YYNGEE.